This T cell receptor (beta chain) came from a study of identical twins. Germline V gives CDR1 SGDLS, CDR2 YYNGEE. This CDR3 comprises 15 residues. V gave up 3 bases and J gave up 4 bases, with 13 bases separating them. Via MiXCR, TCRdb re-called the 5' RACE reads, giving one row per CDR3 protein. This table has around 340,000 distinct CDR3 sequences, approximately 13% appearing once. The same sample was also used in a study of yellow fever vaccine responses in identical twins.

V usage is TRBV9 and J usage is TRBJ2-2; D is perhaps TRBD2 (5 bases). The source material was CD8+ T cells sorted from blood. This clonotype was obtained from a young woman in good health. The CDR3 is CASSARADGTGELFF. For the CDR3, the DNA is TGTGCCAGCAGCGCGAGGGCGGACGGCACCGGGGAGCTGTTTTTT.